The 8 T cell receptor beta chains below come from one sample, sequenced in a study of cytomegalovirus exposure and HLA in healthy donors. Both 60 Vbeta primers and 13 Jbeta primers went into the PCR. Sequencing used immunoSEQ multiplex PCR; TCRdb keeps in-frame clones, though not all of them. The repertoire consists of 130,000 to 150,000 clones, with about 85% occurring once and the leading ten covering almost 2.5%. The sample consisted of PBMCs. These receptors originate from a boy between 2 and 15 years old in good health and CMV-seronegative.

This clone was counted once. This chain joins TRBV2 and TRBJ1-6, with a possible D match to TRBD1 (5 bases). V was pared by 6 bases and J by 7 bases, with 16 bases between. Germline V lookup: CDR1 SNHLY, CDR2 FYNNEI. This CDR3 has 15 amino acids. The CDR3 DNA follows: TGTGCCAGCAGGCGAGGCACAGGCTCAAATTCACCCCTCCACTTT. Its protein product is CASRRGTGSNSPLHF.

V and J are TRBV4-2 and TRBJ1-5; D gene ambiguous. CDR3 size: 14 residues. V was cut by 4 bases and J by 0 bases, with 7 bases left in between. CDR1 is LGHNA and CDR2 is YNFKEQ in the germline V gene. The CDR3 region has the DNA TGTGCCAGCAGCCCAGACAATAGCAATCAGCCCCAGCATTTT. Its translation is CASSPDNSNQPQHF.

The genes are TRBV5-1 and TRBJ2-5, with 12 bases that match TRBD1. From germline, CDR1 is SGHRS and CDR2 YFSETQ. The ends lost 5 bases at V and 5 bases at J; junction bases unmatched: 10. This CDR3 contains 16 residues. CDR3: CASRFSGQGATETQYF. Here the CDR3 DNA reads TGCGCCAGCAGATTCTCGGGACAGGGGGCTACGGAGACCCAGTACTTC.

The rearrangement links TRBV7-9 to TRBJ2-1; TRBD2 matches 11 bases. V trimming: 5 bases; J trimming: 8 bases; junction bases outside the gene matches: 5. Germline V CDR1 and CDR2: SEHNR, FQNEAQ (reference sequence). The CDR3 spans 14 residues. CDR3 DNA: TGTGCCAGCAGCGTTGGACTAGCGGGCCATGAGCAGTTCTTC. Protein sequence: CASSVGLAGHEQFF.

Here the CDR3 reads CASSLSSYEQYF. CDR3 nucleotide sequence: TGTGCCAGCAGTTTGTCGTCCTACGAGCAGTACTTC. The chain employs TRBV28 and TRBJ2-7; D not resolved. There are 12 residues in the CDR3. V was trimmed by 3 bases and J by 1 base, leaving 4 bases between them. Per the germline V gene, CDR1 is MDHEN and CDR2 is SYDVKM.

The chain is built from TRBV27 and TRBJ1-2; D call uncertain. The CDR3 has 16 amino acids. Deletions cut 5 bases from V and 5 bases from J, with 21 bases between. Per the germline V gene, CDR1 is MNHEY and CDR2 is SMNVEV (reference sequence). The CDR3 here is CASSRMVEPSKYGYTF. The CDR3 DNA sequence: TGTGCCAGCAGTCGGATGGTGGAGCCCTCGAAATATGGCTACACCTTC.

By sample fraction, this clone is medium-sized. The rearrangement uses TRBV6-6 and TRBJ2-7, with TRBD2 as a possible D gene (6 bases). From germline, CDR1 is MNHNY and CDR2 SVGAGI (reference sequence). V was clipped by 5 bases and J by 0 bases, with 8 bases between them. There are 13 residues in the CDR3. CDR3 residues: CASSQRVSYEQYF. In DNA form, the CDR3 reads TGTGCCAGCAGTCAGCGGGTCTCCTACGAGCAGTACTTC.

The V call is TRBV10-3, the J call TRBJ1-6, with 7 bases lining up with TRBD1. The CDR3 totals 15 residues. The V and J ends lost 5 bases and 6 bases, in that order; junction bases with no gene match: 7. The germline gives CDR1 ENHRY, CDR2 SYGVKD. CDR3 in DNA: TGTGCCATCAGTACAACCGACAGGGTTAATTCACCCCTCCACTTT. Its protein product is CAISTTDRVNSPLHF.